This T cell receptor (beta chain) is from a study of blood T cell repertoires in COVID-19. Overall study: The cDNA or gDNA used as material had been derived from T cells, B-cell-depleted T cells, or PBMCs.

This clone came up many times. V trimming: 2 bases; J trimming: 5 bases; junction bases outside the gene matches: 5. This CDR3 has 14 residues. CDR1 is SGHAT and CDR2 is FQNNGV in the germline V gene. Libraries were prepared by immunoSEQ multiplex PCR; TCRdb keeps only in-frame clonotypes and omits some of them. Among roughly 250,000 clones listed, approximately 83% were seen once. The sample taken for sequencing was peripheral blood. The sequence was obtained from a person between 70 and 80 years old with COVID-19, enrolled during active disease. The gene calls are TRBV11-2 and TRBJ2-7; the match to TRBD2 covers 8 bases. CDR3 protein: CASSLPGGRNEQYF. DNA of the CDR3: TGTGCCAGCAGCTTACCGGGGGGGCGGAACGAGCAGTACTTC.